The next 3 T cell receptor beta chains were all read from a single sample in a study of T-cell reconstitution after alpha-beta-depleted transplantation in children. A TCRbeta library incorporating unique molecular identifiers was prepared. TCRdb used MiXCR to reprocess the PCR reads, holding one entry per CDR3 protein. The repertoire holds over 150,000 distinct CDR3 sequences, with approximately 6.9% as singletons. Material: PBMCs, obtained before TCRalphabeta/CD19-depleted stem cell transplant. The receptors shown here come from a boy between 2 and 10 years old with acute lymphoblastic leukemia, due to receive a stem cell transplant.

This clonotype was counted at least ten times. The chain is built from TRBV12-3 or TRBV12-4 and TRBJ1-1, with D maybe TRBD1 (6 bases). Trimming cost V 4 bases and J 2 bases, with 8 bases left between them. The CDR3 totals 13 residues. This chain's CDR3 is CASSWGPNTEAFF. CDR3 bases: TGTGCCAGCAGTTGGGGGCCCAACACTGAAGCTTTCTTT.

This clonotype was counted a few times. The rearrangement links TRBV5-1 to TRBJ1-1; the D gene is possibly TRBD1 (6 bases). Trimming removed 0 bases from V and 5 bases from J, with 14 bases in between. The V gene's germline CDR1 is SGHRS and CDR2 YFSETQ. The CDR3 sequence is 15 residues long. CDR3 residues: CASSLGVGGRTEAFF. DNA for the CDR3: TGCGCCAGCAGCTTGGGGGTAGGGGGGCGGACTGAAGCTTTCTTT.

The sample holds many counts of this clonotype. The chain uses TRBV3-1 and TRBJ2-1; D call uncertain. Trimming stripped 2 bases from V and 6 bases from J, with 5 bases between. CDR3 size: 12 residues. CDR1 is LGHDT, CDR2 YNNKEL, per germline (reference sequence). CDR3 nucleotide sequence: TGTGCCAGCAGCCAATGGTTCAATGAGCAGTTCTTC. Translating gives CASSQWFNEQFF.